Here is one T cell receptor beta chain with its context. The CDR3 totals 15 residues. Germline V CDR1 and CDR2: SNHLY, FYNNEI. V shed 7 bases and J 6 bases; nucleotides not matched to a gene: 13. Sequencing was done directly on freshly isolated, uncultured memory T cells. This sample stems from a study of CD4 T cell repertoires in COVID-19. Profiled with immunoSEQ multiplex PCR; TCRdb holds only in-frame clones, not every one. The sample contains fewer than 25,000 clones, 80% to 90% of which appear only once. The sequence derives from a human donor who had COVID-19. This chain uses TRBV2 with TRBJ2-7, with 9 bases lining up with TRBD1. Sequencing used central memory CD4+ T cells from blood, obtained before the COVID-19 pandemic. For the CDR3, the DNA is TGTGCCAGCATCCTTCCGGGACAGGGAAGCGGCGAGCAGTACTTC. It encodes CASILPGQGSGEQYF.